These 20 T cell receptor beta chains originate from one sample sequenced in a study of post-analysis software for immune sequencing data. Study outcomes and limitations: Five TRBV segments were significantly more frequent in patients than in controls. TRBV5-6, TRBV5-1 and TRBV20-1 were among these segments.

Presence of unique molecular identifiers characterized the TCR beta cDNA libraries. TCRdb reprocessed the PCR reads with MiXCR, giving one entry per CDR3 protein. The data show hundreds of thousands of distinct CDR3 sequences, roughly 50% seen once. For these TCRs, the target antigens are not known. Sequenced: blood. These receptors all stem from a girl between 10 and 17 years old with multiple sclerosis.

The rearrangement uses TRBV20-1 and TRBJ2-5; 14 bases align to TRBD2. There are 17 residues in the CDR3. CDR1 DFQATT and CDR2 SNEGSKA come from the germline V gene (reference sequence). V dropped 4 bases and J dropped 5; count of bases not matched to a gene: 12. This CDR3 reads CSATRTSGRLKGETQYF. In DNA, the CDR3 is TGCAGTGCTACGAGGACTAGCGGGAGGTTAAAGGGGGAGACCCAGTACTTC.

This clonotype was found a few times. V gene TRBV24-1 combines with J gene TRBJ2-5; 9 bases are a match to TRBD1. The V gene end was trimmed by 1 base and the J gene end by 5 bases; junction bases not matched to a gene: 10. CDR3 size: 17 residues. Per the germline V gene, CDR1 is KGHDR and CDR2 is SFDVKD. The CDR3 region has the DNA TGTGCCACCAGTGATTTTGGCCGGACAGGGGATGTTGAGACCCAGTACTTC. This codes for CATSDFGRTGDVETQYF.

The chain has TRBV20-1 and TRBJ2-7; D is undetermined. In germline, CDR1 is DFQATT, CDR2 SNEGSKA (reference sequence). The CDR3 has 11 amino acids. Trimming stripped 1 base from V and 6 bases from J, with 7 bases between. The CDR3: CSARVSTEQYF. For the CDR3, the DNA is TGCAGTGCTAGAGTAAGCACCGAGCAGTACTTC.

CDR3 in amino acids: CASSLRQGGTGELFF. In nucleotides, the CDR3 is TGTGCCAGCAGTTTACGACAGGGCGGCACCGGGGAGCTGTTTTTT. The V gene is TRBV12-3 or TRBV12-4, the J gene TRBJ2-2, with TRBD1 matching over 7 bases. V shed 2 bases, J shed 4 bases, and the junction held 4 bases outside the gene matches. CDR3 length equals 15 residues.

This sequence joins TRBV6-5 and TRBJ2-3, with D maybe TRBD1 (6 bases). The CDR3 totals 15 residues. Trimming took 2 bases from V and 6 from J, leaving 15 bases between them. Germline CDR1 is MNHEY and CDR2 is SVGAGI. The CDR3 nucleotides are TGTGCCAGCAGTTACCAGGGGTTGCCCCGCGATACGCAGTATTTT. It translates to CASSYQGLPRDTQYF.

This chain connects TRBV5-1 to TRBJ1-2, with D hard to call. CDR1 and CDR2 (germline): SGHRS, YFSETQ. V was pared by 2 bases and J by 1 base, with 21 bases between. The CDR3 totals 18 residues. For the CDR3, the DNA is TGCGCCAGCAGCTTATGGACGGGTTCCGCCACCTTTAACTATGGCTACACCTTC. Protein: CASSLWTGSATFNYGYTF.

In this sample, this clonotype turned up a few times. This chain joins TRBV6-2 or TRBV6-3 and TRBJ2-7; the D gene could be TRBD1 or TRBD2 (6 bases each). The CDR3 runs 15 residues. The V gene's germline CDR1 is MNHEY and CDR2 SVGEGT. The germline V and J ends were trimmed by 4 bases and 5 bases, with 18 bases remaining between them. The CDR3 bases are TGTGCCAGCAGTTTACTACAGGGACGGAGGGACGAGCAGTACTTC. Amino acids: CASSLLQGRRDEQYF.

Only one count was recorded for this clonotype. V usage is TRBV5-1 and J usage is TRBJ2-7; TRBD1 agrees at 9 bases. The germline V gene encodes CDR1 SGHRS and CDR2 YFSETQ. The CDR3 runs 16 residues. With 2 bases clipped from V and 2 bases from J, the junction kept 8 bases outside the gene matches. The CDR3 here is CASSLNPGTGTYEQYF. The DNA of the CDR3 is TGCGCCAGCAGCTTAAACCCCGGGACAGGGACCTACGAGCAGTACTTC.

J is TRBJ2-7 and V is TRBV7-3; D unresolved. V was shortened by 5 bases and J by 2 bases, with 16 bases between the two germline ends. The germline V gene has CDR1 SGHTA and CDR2 FQGTGA. The CDR3 is made up of 15 amino acids. CDR3 nucleotides: TGTGCCAGCAGCCCCGACTTATATCAAACCTACGAGCAGTACTTC. This gives the protein CASSPDLYQTYEQYF.

This chain uses TRBV29-1 with TRBJ2-1; 11 nucleotides agree with TRBD1. Germline loops: CDR1 SQVTM, CDR2 ANQGSEA. The CDR3 is 13 amino acids. J gave up 7 bases and V 7 bases, and 6 bases lay outside the gene matches. CDR3 in DNA: TGCAGCGGGGACAGGGGGAAGAGGAATGAGCAGTTCTTC. As protein: CSGDRGKRNEQFF.

The chain couples TRBV30 to TRBJ2-1, with D possibly matching TRBD2 (5 bases). With 2 bases removed from V and 4 bases from J, the gap between germline ends came to 6 bases. The V gene's germline CDR1 is GTSNPN and CDR2 SVGIG (reference sequence). The CDR3 sequence is 12 residues long. DNA of the CDR3: TGTGCCTGGAGTAGAGGGTACAATGAGCAGTTCTTC. Translation gives CAWSRGYNEQFF. Full variable domain (missing parts from reference TRBV30 and TRBJ2-1): SQTIHQWPATLVQPVGSPLSLECTVEGTSNPNLYWYRQAAGRGLQLLFYSVGIGQISSEVPQNLSASRPQDRQFILSSKKLLLSDSGFYLCAWSRGYNEQFFGPGTRLTVL.

The rearrangement joins TRBV7-2 to TRBJ2-7; D is undetermined. The J call may be faulty, since TRBJ2-5 better matches the DNA end. The CDR3 length is 15 residues. The germline V gene has CDR1 SGHTA and CDR2 FQGNSA. CDR3 nucleotide sequence: TGTGCCAGCAGCCGAGGTGATCCTGGGGAAGAGACCCAGTACTTC. This translates into CASSRGDPGEETQYF.

The chain couples TRBV18 to TRBJ2-7; no clear D gene. The CDR3 has 14 residues. The ends were cut back, 2 bases at V and 0 bases at J, with 8 bases in the middle. CDR1 KGHSH and CDR2 LQKENI come from the germline V gene. The CDR3 DNA reads as TGTGCCAGCTCACCAGGGCGGATCTCCTACGAGCAGTACTTC. Translated: CASSPGRISYEQYF.

This clonotype was seen a few times. V usage is TRBV29-1 and J usage is TRBJ2-7; tentatively, D is TRBD1 or TRBD2 (6 bases each). This CDR3 spans 12 amino acids. V was shortened by 4 bases and J by 6 bases, with 13 bases between the two germline ends. The V gene's germline CDR1 is SQVTM and CDR2 ANQGSEA. CDR3 residues: CSVGPEGVEQYF. The CDR3 coding sequence is TGCAGCGTTGGCCCGGAGGGGGTCGAGCAGTACTTC.

V is TRBV12-3 or TRBV12-4 and J is TRBJ2-1; 8 nucleotides line up with TRBD1. The CDR3 has 14 residues. J lost 13 bases, V lost 5 bases, and 13 bases had no gene match. CDR3 loop: CASSPGQVTLYQFF. CDR3 DNA: TGTGCCAGCAGTCCGGGACAGGTTACCCTTTATCAGTTCTTC.

V usage is TRBV12-3 or TRBV12-4 and J usage is TRBJ1-2; tentative D call: TRBD1 (6 bases). The CDR3 totals 14 residues. V dropped 3 bases and J dropped 4 bases, with 12 bases sitting between them. In DNA, the CDR3 is TGTGCCAGCAGTTTGGGGGCAGGGGTCTATGGCTACACCTTC. Translated: CASSLGAGVYGYTF.

This clonotype occurred a few times. CDR3 region: CASSLGVTESPLHF. As DNA, the CDR3 is TGTGCCAGCAGCTTAGGAGTCACAGAATCTCCCCTCCACTTT. The chain uses TRBV7-2 and TRBJ1-6, with D unresolved. This CDR3 spans 14 amino acids. V was shortened by 1 base and J by 13 bases, with 14 bases between the two germline ends. Germline loops: CDR1 SGHTA, CDR2 FQGNSA.

This clonotype was seen more than once but under ten times. The chain joins TRBV14 to TRBJ2-3; no clear D gene. Germline CDR1 reads SGHDN; CDR2 reads FVKESK. The CDR3 runs 16 residues. V was clipped by 1 base and J by 2 bases, with 13 bases between them. The CDR3 region has the DNA TGTGCCAGCAGCCAAGGCCCCTCCATCCTCACAGATACGCAGTATTTT. It codes for CASSQGPSILTDTQYF.

The V call is TRBV20-1, the J call TRBJ1-4; weak D call: TRBD1 (6 bases). Per germline, CDR1 DFQATT and CDR2 SNEGSKA (reference sequence). Trimming removed 6 bases at V and 7 bases at J, with 15 bases between. This CDR3 comprises 13 residues. CDR3 nucleotides: TGCAGTGCCAACAGGGAGGGCGGTGAAAAACTGTTTTTT. Protein: CSANREGGEKLFF.

A few counts support this clonotype. This chain links TRBV7-2 with TRBJ1-2, with D possibly TRBD1 on 6 matching bases. This CDR3 has 14 residues. The V end was cut by 3 bases, the J end by 4 bases, with 12 bases between. Looked up from germline, CDR1 is SGHTA and CDR2 is FQGNSA. The CDR3 DNA reads as TGTGCCAGCAGCTTTGCCGGACAGACCTATGGCTACACCTTC. Residues: CASSFAGQTYGYTF. The variable domain in full, completed from reference TRBV7-2 and TRBJ1-2, reads GAGVSQSPSNKVTEKGKDVELRCDPISGHTALYWYRQSLGQGLEFLIYFQGNSAPDKSGLPSDRFSAERTGGSVSTLTIQRTQQEDSAVYLCASSFAGQTYGYTFGSGTRLTVV.